The 28 T cell receptor beta chains given below trace back to one sample, sequenced in a study of neurological immune-mediated disorders. TCRdb analysed the 5' RACE reads with MiXCR anew, one entry per CDR3 protein. Of about 32,000 distinct CDR3 sequences listed, 3% to 4% were seen once; the top ten hold around 2%. Sequenced input: PBMCs. Source of these receptors: a man aged 25-40 years with multiple sclerosis.

This clonotype was observed many times. The rearrangement links TRBV5-1 to TRBJ2-5; 8 nucleotides line up with TRBD2. Germline trimming cut 5 bases from V and 2 bases from J; bases unmatched to any gene: 8. Germline values: CDR1 SGHRS, CDR2 YFSETQ. This CDR3 region has 15 residues. CDR3 sequence (DNA): TGCGCCAGCAGTTACTCCGGGACTAGTCAAGAGACCCAGTACTTC. It specifies CASSYSGTSQETQYF.

This clonotype showed up just a few times. Given a much more abundant clone one base away, this may be a read error. This sequence joins TRBV5-1 and TRBJ2-2; 8 bases match TRBD1. The CDR3 consists of 14 residues. Germline-derived CDR1 and CDR2 are SGHRS and YFSETQ. J lost 1 base, V lost 4 bases, and 0 bases had no gene match. The CDR3 is CASSGTGNTGELFF. The CDR3 DNA reads as TGCGCCAGCAGCGGGACAGGGAACACCGGGGAGCTGTTTTTT.

CDR3 in DNA: TGTGCCAGCAGTTCAAGAAGAGCCACTAATGAAAAACTGTTTTTT. Amino acid sequence: CASSSRRATNEKLFF. This chain connects TRBV6-5 to TRBJ1-4, with D hard to call. The V end was cut by 4 bases, the J end by 2 bases, with 11 bases between. CDR1 and CDR2 (germline): MNHEY, SVGAGI. The CDR3 has 15 amino acids.

This clonotype was counted ten times or more. This chain joins TRBV20-1 and TRBJ1-1; no firm D call. In germline, CDR1 is DFQATT, CDR2 SNEGSKA (reference sequence). V lost 0 bases, J lost 0 bases, and 5 bases lay in between. CDR3 length: 13 amino acids. The CDR3 nucleotides are TGCAGTGCTAGAGATCAAATGAACACTGAAGCTTTCTTT. Translated, it gives CSARDQMNTEAFF.

This clonotype occurred many times. The chain is built from TRBV20-1 and TRBJ2-5; D is unresolved. V lost 3 bases and J 1 base, leaving 9 bases between the germline ends. This CDR3 comprises 13 residues. Germline-derived CDR1 and CDR2 are DFQATT and SNEGSKA (reference sequence). In nucleotides, the CDR3 is TGCAGTGCTAGGCCCCACATCCAAGAGACCCAGTACTTC. Its protein product is CSARPHIQETQYF.

This clonotype was observed many times. The V gene is TRBV6-2 or TRBV6-3, the J gene TRBJ2-2; D may be TRBD1 (6 bases). CDR3 length equals 13 residues. Germline CDR1 MNHEY, CDR2 SVGEGT. V was clipped by 8 bases and J by 1 base, with 8 bases between them. CDR3 region: CASLGQNTGELFF. The CDR3 bases are TGTGCCAGCTTGGGACAGAACACCGGGGAGCTGTTTTTT.

This clonotype was counted at least ten times. The chain recombines TRBV27 with TRBJ2-5; no clear D gene. The CDR3 totals 14 residues. The germline V gene encodes CDR1 MNHEY and CDR2 SMNVEV (reference sequence). Trimming cost V 5 bases and J 2 bases, with 12 bases left between them. The CDR3: CASSARTVQETQYF. The CDR3 nucleotides read TGTGCCAGCAGTGCTAGGACGGTACAAGAGACCCAGTACTTC.

Ten or more counts support this clonotype. This chain links TRBV5-1 with TRBJ2-1; 11 bases line up with TRBD2. Germline CDR1 is SGHRS and CDR2 is YFSETQ. V lost 2 bases and J lost 8; bases outside the gene matches: 9. The CDR3 covers 16 residues. The CDR3 region is CASSFAVAGGPDEQFF. The CDR3 coding sequence is TGCGCCAGCAGCTTCGCGGTAGCGGGGGGGCCAGATGAGCAGTTCTTC.

In its sample, this clonotype was seen many times. The chain uses TRBV29-1 and TRBJ1-1; D remains ambiguous. Looked up from germline, CDR1 is SQVTM and CDR2 is ANQGSEA. Deletions cut 0 bases from V and 4 bases from J, with 3 bases between. The CDR3 spans 11 residues. In DNA, the CDR3 is TGCAGCGTTGAAGATCCCACTGAAGCTTTCTTT. As protein: CSVEDPTEAFF.

This clonotype was recorded at least ten times. The rearrangement uses TRBV9 and TRBJ1-1; no clear D gene. Germline V CDR1 and CDR2: SGDLS, YYNGEE. Deletions cut 0 bases from V and 3 bases from J, with 9 bases between. The CDR3 spans 14 residues. The CDR3 DNA reads as TGTGCCAGCAGCGTAGCTAGCCGGGACACTGAAGCTTTCTTT. Translating gives CASSVASRDTEAFF.

This clonotype was detected ten times or more. The chain uses TRBV20-1 and TRBJ2-1; no reliable D call. Trimming removed 3 bases at V and 5 bases at J, with 14 bases between. The CDR3 sequence is 14 residues long. Germline loops: CDR1 DFQATT, CDR2 SNEGSKA (reference sequence). The CDR3: CSASPTFYDNEQFF. The CDR3 DNA reads TGCAGTGCTAGCCCCACGTTTTACGACAATGAGCAGTTCTTC.

This clonotype came up many times. The DNA for the CDR3 is TGTGCCAGCAGCTTGACTGGACTAGCGGGGGCCGGGGATGAGCAGTTCTTC. Its translation is CASSLTGLAGAGDEQFF. The rearrangement links TRBV5-8 to TRBJ2-1; 13 positions match TRBD2. V gave up 1 base and J gave up 8 bases; unmatched junction bases: 9. This CDR3 has 17 amino acids. The germline V gene encodes CDR1 SGHTS and CDR2 YDEGEE.

This clonotype showed up many times. The chain carries TRBV12-3 or TRBV12-4 and TRBJ1-3; no reliable D call. The CDR3 has 14 residues. Trimming stripped 2 bases from V and 4 bases from J, with 9 bases between. CDR3 in amino acids: CASSLMGGGNTIYF. For the CDR3, the DNA is TGTGCCAGCAGTTTAATGGGTGGGGGAAACACCATATATTTT.

Concerning this clonotype itself: One junction end disagrees with the germline gene, perhaps due to a read error. The J gene is TRBJ1-5, the V gene TRBV6-1, with D perhaps TRBD1 (5 bases). The CDR3 length is 15 residues. The germline V gene encodes CDR1 MNHNS and CDR2 SASEGT. The CDR3 sequence: CASSEGGAGNQPQHF. CDR3 DNA sequence: TGTGCCAGCAGTGAAGGGGGCGCGGGCAATCAGCCCCAGCATTTC.

The rearrangement uses TRBV19 and TRBJ2-7; D is ambiguous. This CDR3 region has 12 residues. V was clipped by 1 base and J by 3 bases, with 4 bases between them. From germline, CDR1 is LNHDA and CDR2 SQIVND (reference sequence). The CDR3 loop reads CASSIVGYEQYF. In DNA form, the CDR3 reads TGTGCCAGTAGTATAGTAGGCTACGAGCAGTACTTC.

This clonotype was observed at least ten times. The V call is TRBV5-1, the J call TRBJ2-7; no clear D gene. The V end was cut by 0 bases, the J end by 3 bases, with 13 bases between. The CDR3 is 15 amino acids. CDR1 is SGHRS, CDR2 YFSETQ, per germline. In DNA form, the CDR3 reads TGCGCCAGCAGCTTGGCCGGCGGTGTGGTCTACGAGCAGTACTTC. Its protein product is CASSLAGGVVYEQYF.

On this clonotype itself: Likely a read error: the CDR3 ends without its conserved phenylalanine or tryptophan. The chain combines TRBV9 with TRBJ1-1; 9 bases map to TRBD1. The ends lost 4 bases at V and 4 bases at J; junction bases unmatched: 5. Per the germline V gene, CDR1 is SGDLS and CDR2 is YYNGEE. The CDR3 extends over 14 amino acids. CDR3 residues: CASSITTGGTEAFY. CDR3 coding DNA: TGTGCCAGCAGCATCACGACAGGGGGCACTGAAGCTTTCTAT.

The chain employs TRBV5-3 and TRBJ1-6; D is unclear. TRBV5-3 is labeled an ORF, and its function is uncertain. V lost 1 base to trimming and J lost 0 bases, with 20 bases between them. The CDR3 sequence is 20 residues long. This CDR3 is CARSLSGPLSRGSYNSPLHF. In DNA, the CDR3 is TGTGCCAGAAGCTTGAGCGGGCCCCTATCAAGAGGCTCCTATAATTCACCCCTCCACTTT.

The chain links TRBV7-2 to TRBJ1-5; perhaps TRBD1 as D (6 bases). V lost 3 bases and J 6 bases, leaving 9 bases between the germline ends. The CDR3 length is 13 residues. The V gene's germline CDR1 is SGHTA and CDR2 FQGNSA. CDR3 region: CASSFGGPQPQHF. The CDR3 DNA follows: TGTGCCAGCAGCTTTGGGGGCCCTCAGCCCCAGCATTTT.

This clonotype was seen ten or more times. The chain has TRBV29-1 and TRBJ2-1; 7 nucleotides match TRBD2. V shed 0 bases and J 4 bases; nucleotides not matched to a gene: 9. CDR1 and CDR2 from the germline V gene are SQVTM and ANQGSEA. This CDR3 has 16 amino acids. CDR3: CSVEDLFLAAYNEQFF. The CDR3 nucleotides are TGCAGCGTTGAAGATCTTTTCCTAGCGGCTTACAATGAGCAGTTCTTC.

This clonotype has a count of ten or more. V gene TRBV5-1 combines with J gene TRBJ2-1; TRBD2 aligns across 7 bases. The CDR3 extends over 15 amino acids. Germline V lookup: CDR1 SGHRS, CDR2 YFSETQ. The ends lost 0 bases at V and 0 bases at J; junction bases unmatched: 0. CDR3: CASSLGLASYNEQFF. CDR3 DNA: TGCGCCAGCAGCTTGGGACTAGCCTCCTACAATGAGCAGTTCTTC.

This clonotype was detected ten times or more. V gene TRBV6-1 combines with J gene TRBJ1-5; a weak D match, TRBD1 (5 bases). The V end was cut by 3 bases, the J end by 3 bases, with 12 bases between. Looked up from germline, CDR1 is MNHNS and CDR2 is SASEGT. This CDR3 comprises 15 residues. The CDR3 loop reads CASSESGHSNQPQHF. In nucleotides, the CDR3 is TGTGCCAGCAGTGAGAGCGGACACTCCAATCAGCCCCAGCATTTT.

This clonotype was picked up many times. This sequence joins TRBV7-9 and TRBJ1-1; no clear D gene. Between the trimmed V and J ends, which lost 4 bases and 0 bases, there was a span of 9 bases. Germline-derived CDR1 and CDR2 are SEHNR and FQNEAQ (reference sequence). CDR3 length: 14 residues. Written as DNA, the CDR3 is TGTGCCAGCAGCTCCCTCGGCCTGAACACTGAAGCTTTCTTT. It encodes CASSSLGLNTEAFF.

In its sample, this clonotype was seen many times. This chain joins TRBV6-5 and TRBJ1-5, with D possibly TRBD1 on 5 matching bases. With 1 base removed from V and 9 bases from J, the gap between germline ends came to 13 bases. The CDR3 is 14 residues long. From germline, CDR1 is MNHEY and CDR2 SVGAGI. The CDR3: CASSYFRHQGPQHF. CDR3 DNA sequence: TGTGCCAGCAGTTACTTTCGCCATCAGGGGCCCCAGCATTTT.

The table lists this clonotype with many counts. This sequence joins TRBV10-1 and TRBJ1-1; no clear D. In germline, CDR1 is WNHNN, CDR2 SYGVQD (reference sequence). The CDR3 runs 13 residues. Trimming stripped 2 bases from V and 1 base from J, with 5 bases between. The DNA for the CDR3 is TGCGCCAGCAGTGAGCAGGAGAACACTGAAGCTTTCTTT. It encodes CASSEQENTEAFF.

This clonotype was seen repeatedly, ten times or more. The chain employs TRBV5-1 and TRBJ1-1, with 9 bases lining up with TRBD1. Germline-derived CDR1 and CDR2 are SGHRS and YFSETQ. The CDR3 totals 16 residues. The V gene end was trimmed by 4 bases and the J gene end by 4 bases; junction bases not matched to a gene: 11. CDR3 sequence (DNA): TGCGCCAGCAGCCCACGGACAGGGGAGCGGCGCACTGAAGCTTTCTTT. This gives the protein CASSPRTGERRTEAFF. Variable domain in full (rest from reference TRBV5-1 and TRBJ1-1): KAGVTQTPRYLIKTRGQQVTLSCSPISGHRSVSWYQQTPGQGLQFLFEYFSETQRNKGNFPGRFSGRQFSNSRSEMNVSTLELGDSALYLCASSPRTGERRTEAFFGQGTRLTVV.

This clonotype was counted many times. CDR3 sequence (DNA): TGTGCCATCGGACCGAGTAACTATGGCTACACCTTC. Protein: CAIGPSNYGYTF. The chain carries TRBV10-3 and TRBJ1-2; D call uncertain. Germline loops: CDR1 ENHRY, CDR2 SYGVKD. This CDR3 contains 12 residues. V lost 8 bases, J lost 1 base, and 8 bases lay in between.

V and J are TRBV11-3 and TRBJ2-5; D unclear. CDR1 and CDR2 from the germline V gene are SGHNT and YENEEA. V lost 1 base, J lost 7 bases, and 16 bases lay in between. CDR3 size: 15 residues. The chain's CDR3 is CASSLGQAPRWTQYF. The CDR3 DNA sequence: TGTGCCAGCAGCTTAGGGCAGGCCCCAAGATGGACCCAGTACTTC.